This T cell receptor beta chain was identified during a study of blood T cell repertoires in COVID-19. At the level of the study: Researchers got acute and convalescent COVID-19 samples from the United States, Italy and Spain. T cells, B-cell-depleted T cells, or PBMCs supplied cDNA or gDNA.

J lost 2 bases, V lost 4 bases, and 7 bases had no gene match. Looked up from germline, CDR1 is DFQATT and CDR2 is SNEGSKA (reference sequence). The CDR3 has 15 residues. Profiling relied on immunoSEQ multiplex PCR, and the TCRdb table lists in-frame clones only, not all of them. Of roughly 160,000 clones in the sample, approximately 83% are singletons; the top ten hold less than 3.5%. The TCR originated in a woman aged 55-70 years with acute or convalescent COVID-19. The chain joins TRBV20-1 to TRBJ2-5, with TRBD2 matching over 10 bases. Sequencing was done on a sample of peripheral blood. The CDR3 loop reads CSATDRTSGQETQYF. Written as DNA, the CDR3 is TGCAGTGCTACTGATAGGACTAGCGGACAAGAGACCCAGTACTTC.